This TCR beta chain comes out of a study of Tregs in tolerant kidney transplant recipients. Study-wide findings and caveats: The most relevant donor-specific Treg TCRbeta repertoire apparently came from expansion with activated donor B cells. Few patients were studied, so findings need validation in larger groups. No direct test of biological reproducibility was done here.

Clones were sequenced by immunoSEQ multiplex PCR, and TCRdb holds only the in-frame ones, with some missing. The repertoire holds 200,000 to 300,000 clones, with roughly 80% as singletons. The V gene lost 1 base and the J gene lost 4 bases, with 14 bases spanning the gap. CDR3 length: 16 residues. Germline values: CDR1 MNHEY, CDR2 SVGAGI. Notes on this clone: The antigen is undetermined. The sample holds other DNA sequences that translate to the same CDR3.

Thawed PBMCs were FACS-sorted into unstimulated CD4+CD25+CD127- regulatory T cells, CD4+CD25- non-regulatory cells, CD4 and CD8 cells. The sequenced sample consisted of CD4+ T cells from blood. J is TRBJ2-1 and V is TRBV6-5, with D possibly called TRBD1 or TRBD2 (5 bases each). This sequence was found in a human donor in good health. The chain's CDR3 is CASSYWPRDVYNEQFF. Written as DNA, the CDR3 is TGTGCCAGCAGTTACTGGCCCCGGGACGTATACAATGAGCAGTTCTTC.